This T cell receptor beta chain is drawn from a study of immune evolution from preneoplasia to lung adenocarcinoma. Looking at the study overall: HLA loss of heterozygosity: roughly 6.4% AIS, less than 18% MIA, over 30% ADC, none AAH.

Only in-frame clones appear in the TCRdb table, and some are missing; sequencing was by immunoSEQ multiplex PCR. The sample records 5,000 or so clones, around 78% being singletons. Details on this clone: The antigen is unknown.

V was pared by 2 bases and J by 0 bases, with 12 bases between. In germline, CDR1 is SGDLS, CDR2 YYNGEE. The CDR3 spans 15 residues. General study points: Later-stage lesions appeared to have more T cells, more diversity, less clonality.

The chain links TRBV9 to TRBJ2-7; D is unclear. Sequencing was done on a sample of FFPE minimally invasive lung adenocarcinoma tissue. This sequence originates from a person aged 55-80 years with lung adenocarcinoma. In nucleotides, the CDR3 is TGTGCCAGCAGCGTTGGCCCCGAGAGCTCCTACGAGCAGTACTTC. Translation: CASSVGPESSYEQYF.